This T cell receptor beta chain comes out of a study of T cells in tumors after PD-1 blockade. The wider study: During anti-PD-1 treatment, some patients continued daily vismodegib 150 mg. Peripheral blood samples averaged approximately 33,000 unique clonotypes and 113,528 templates.

Points from the study as a whole: About 45% of tumor TCR clonotypes were also found in blood.

CDR1 and CDR2 from the germline V gene are SGHRS and YFSETQ. J lost 4 bases, V lost 0 bases, and 3 bases had no gene match. The CDR3 runs to 14 residues. Assay used: immunoSEQ multiplex PCR; TCRdb lists only in-frame clones, some missing. The sample has approximately 6,200 clones; about four fifths are singletons. In regard to this clone: Its antigen remains unknown.

This chain links TRBV5-1 with TRBJ1-2; TRBD1 agrees at 7 bases. Sequencing used PBMCs, obtained after anti-PD-1 therapy. This receptor was taken from a human donor with advanced basal cell or squamous cell carcinoma (not recorded which). Here the CDR3 reads CASSLDRGGYGYTF. The CDR3, as DNA: TGCGCCAGCAGCTTGGACAGGGGCGGCTATGGCTACACCTTC.